The clone carrying this TCR beta chain turned up a few times. The antigen is unknown. The junction departs from the called germline gene at one end, perhaps through a read error. The use of genomic DNA as template underpinned the TCR beta VDJ and CDR3 profiling. TCRdb redid the calling of the reads with MiXCR, one entry per CDR3 protein. The table has approximately 40,000 distinct CDR3 sequences, 60% to 70% seen once. Selection for sequencing was limited to patients who had shown CD8+CD57+ cell expansion by flow cytometry. At the time of blood sampling, patients had not yet received any therapy. This CDR3 comprises 15 residues. In germline, CDR1 is WSHSY, CDR2 SAAADI. This record comes from a study of CD8+CD57+ T cells in acquired aplastic anemia. Notes on the study in general: Patients versus controls showed no significant CD8+ Simpson's diversity difference.

This receptor was obtained from a human donor with aplastic anemia. The chain carries TRBV10-2 and TRBJ2-7, with 7 bases identical to TRBD2. Sequenced sample: sorted CD4+, CD8+, or CD8+CD57+ T cells (not recorded which) from PBMCs. CDR3: CASSYSPGRDYEQYF. CDR3 in DNA: TGTGCCAGCAGTTACTCTCCAGGGAGGGACTACGAGCAGTACTTC.